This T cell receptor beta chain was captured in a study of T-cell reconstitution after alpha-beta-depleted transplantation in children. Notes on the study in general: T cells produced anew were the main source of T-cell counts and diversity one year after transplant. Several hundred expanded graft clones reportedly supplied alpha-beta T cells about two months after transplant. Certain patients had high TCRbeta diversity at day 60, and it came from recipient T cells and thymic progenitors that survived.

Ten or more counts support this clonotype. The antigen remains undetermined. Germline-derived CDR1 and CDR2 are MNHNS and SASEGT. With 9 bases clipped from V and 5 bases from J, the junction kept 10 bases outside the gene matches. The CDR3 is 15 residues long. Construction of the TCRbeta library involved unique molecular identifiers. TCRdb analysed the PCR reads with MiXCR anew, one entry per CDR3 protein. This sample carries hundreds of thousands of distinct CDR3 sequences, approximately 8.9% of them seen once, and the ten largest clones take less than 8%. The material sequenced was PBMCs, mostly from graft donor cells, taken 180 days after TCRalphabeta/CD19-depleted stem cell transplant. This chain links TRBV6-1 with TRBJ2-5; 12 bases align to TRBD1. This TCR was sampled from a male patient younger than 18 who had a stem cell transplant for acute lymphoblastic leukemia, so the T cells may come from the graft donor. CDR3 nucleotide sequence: TGTGCCAGTAAGGGACAGGGGGCGGTAGAGGAGACCCAGTACTTC. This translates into CASKGQGAVEETQYF.